This is a list of T cell receptor beta chains from one sample in a study of blood T cell repertoires in COVID-19. Assay: immunoSEQ multiplex PCR; the TCRdb copy retains only in-frame clones and omits some. The sample has 200,000 or so clones, 60% to 80% seen once. Sequencing was performed on peripheral blood. All receptors come from a man aged 55 to 70 with active or convalescent COVID-19. Both conserved end residues are part of each CDR3. Fields, in order: clone size, D gene, J gene, V gene, CDR3 DNA, CDR3 protein. D genes are given only for firm matches. Size values are once, few and many counts, or a class for expanded clones, and some rows have none.

>few|TRBD1|TRBJ2-7|TRBV6-5
TGTGCCAGCAGTCCTTGGACAGGGCCCTACGAGCAGTACTTC
CASSPWTGPYEQYF
>NA|TRBD2|TRBJ2-1|TRBV27
TGTGCCAGCAGTTTAGCGGGAGGTAATAATGAGCAGTTCTTC
CASSLAGGNNEQFF
>NA|NA|TRBJ1-2|TRBV4-1
TGCGCCAGCAGCCAAGGAGACAGCCTTTATGGCTACACCTTC
CASSQGDSLYGYTF
>NA|NA|TRBJ2-2|TRBV5-4
TGTGCCAGCAGCTTGCCCAGGTTGTCTGGCACCGGGGAGCTGTTTTTT
CASSLPRLSGTGELFF
>NA|TRBD2|TRBJ2-7|TRBV18
TGTGCCAGCTCACCGACTAGCGGGAGCGAGCAGTACTTC
CASSPTSGSEQYF
>NA|TRBD2|TRBJ2-7|TRBV28
TGTGCCAGCAGGCGGGGACTAGCTGGCTACGAGCAGTACTTC
CASRRGLAGYEQYF
>NA|NA|TRBJ2-7|TRBV5-6
TGTGCCAGCAGCTCTCAGGGCCTACTTCGCGAGCAGTACTTC
CASSSQGLLREQYF
>NA|NA|TRBJ2-7|TRBV6-5
TGTGCCAGCAGCCCCCCCGGGGGCTCCTACGAGCAGTACTTC
CASSPPGGSYEQYF
>NA|NA|TRBJ2-3|TRBV6-5
TGTGCCAGCAGTTATGGCGATACGCAGTATTTT
CASSYGDTQYF
>NA|NA|TRBJ2-6|TRBV3-1/TRBV3-2
TGTGCCAGCAGCCCACCAATCCAGGGGGCCAACGTCCTGACTTTC
CASSPPIQGANVLTF
>once|NA|TRBJ2-3|TRBV15
TGTGCCACCAGCAGATCACAGGGAAGGTTGGATACGCAGTATTTT
CATSRSQGRLDTQYF
>NA|TRBD2|TRBJ2-5|TRBV5-4
TGTGCCAGCAGCTTGTATGGGGGGGAGGAGACCCAGTACTTC
CASSLYGGEETQYF
>NA|TRBD1|TRBJ1-2|TRBV10-3
TGTGCCATCAGCGATGCCCAGGGACAGGGTTATGGCTACACCTTC
CAISDAQGQGYGYTF
>NA|NA|TRBJ2-1|TRBV18
TGTGCCAGCTCACCTCAAGGAGGGGTCAATCAGCAGTTCTTC
CASSPQGGVNQQFF
>NA|NA|TRBJ2-1|TRBV28
TGTGCCAGCACCGGGGGGACAGGCTCCTACAATGAGCAGTTCTTC
CASTGGTGSYNEQFF
>many|TRBD1|TRBJ2-7|TRBV14
TGTGCCAGCAGCCAAATTTGGGGACAGGGGTCCTACGAGCAGTACTTC
CASSQIWGQGSYEQYF
>NA|NA|TRBJ1-6|TRBV9
TGTGCCAGCAGCGTACAGGAGGGTGGGTCACCCCTCCACTTT
CASSVQEGGSPLHF
>NA|TRBD2|TRBJ2-1|TRBV9
TGTGCCAGCAGCGGGGACCTAGCGGGAGCAAATGAGCAGTTCTTC
CASSGDLAGANEQFF
>NA|NA|TRBJ2-2|TRBV11-2
TGTGCCAGCAGCTTACAAGCAGGCTGGAACACCGGGGAGCTGTTTTTT
CASSLQAGWNTGELFF
>NA|NA|TRBJ1-2|TRBV29-1
TGCAGCGTTGACAATCTAGTATATGGCTACACCTTC
CSVDNLVYGYTF